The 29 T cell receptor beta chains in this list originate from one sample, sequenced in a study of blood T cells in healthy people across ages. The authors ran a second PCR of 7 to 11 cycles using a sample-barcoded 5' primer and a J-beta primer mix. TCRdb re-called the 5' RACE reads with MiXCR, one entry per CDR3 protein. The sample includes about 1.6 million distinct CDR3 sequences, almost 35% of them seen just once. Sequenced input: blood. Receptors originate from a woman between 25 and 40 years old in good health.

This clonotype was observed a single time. CDR3 nucleotide sequence: TGTGCCAGCAGTTTAAACGTCGGACAAGGTGAGCAGTTCTTC. It codes for CASSLNVGQGEQFF. J is TRBJ2-1 and V is TRBV27, with a weak D call TRBD1 (5 bases). CDR3 length: 14 amino acids. With 2 bases removed from V and 9 bases from J, the gap between germline ends came to 14 bases. From germline, CDR1 is MNHEY and CDR2 SMNVEV (reference sequence).

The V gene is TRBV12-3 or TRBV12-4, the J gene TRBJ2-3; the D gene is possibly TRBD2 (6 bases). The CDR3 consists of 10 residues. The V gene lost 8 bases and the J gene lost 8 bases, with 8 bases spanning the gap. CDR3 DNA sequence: TGTGCCAGCGCGCGGGGTACGCAGTATTTT. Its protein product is CASARGTQYF.

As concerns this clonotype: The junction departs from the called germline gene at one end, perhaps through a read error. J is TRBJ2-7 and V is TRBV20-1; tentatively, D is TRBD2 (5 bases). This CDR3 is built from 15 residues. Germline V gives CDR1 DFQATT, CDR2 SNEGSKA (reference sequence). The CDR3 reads CSAALGLGSSYERYF. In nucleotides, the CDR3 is TGCAGTGCAGCGCTTGGTTTGGGGAGCTCCTACGAGCGGTACTTC.

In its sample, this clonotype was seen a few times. The CDR3 protein is CSARGLDSYGPEAFF. CDR3 in DNA: TGCAGTGCTAGAGGCCTTGACAGTTACGGTCCTGAAGCTTTCTTT. This chain joins TRBV20-1 and TRBJ1-1, with D maybe TRBD1 (5 bases). Looked up from germline, CDR1 is DFQATT and CDR2 is SNEGSKA (reference sequence). V lost 1 base and J 6 bases, leaving 18 bases between the germline ends. The CDR3 loop spans 15 amino acids.

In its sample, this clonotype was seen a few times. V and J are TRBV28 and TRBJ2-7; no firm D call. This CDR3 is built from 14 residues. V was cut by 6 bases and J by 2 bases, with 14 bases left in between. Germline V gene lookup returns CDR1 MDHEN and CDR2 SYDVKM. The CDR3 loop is CASRPVMEAYEQYF. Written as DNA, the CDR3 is TGTGCCAGCAGACCCGTAATGGAAGCCTACGAGCAGTACTTC.

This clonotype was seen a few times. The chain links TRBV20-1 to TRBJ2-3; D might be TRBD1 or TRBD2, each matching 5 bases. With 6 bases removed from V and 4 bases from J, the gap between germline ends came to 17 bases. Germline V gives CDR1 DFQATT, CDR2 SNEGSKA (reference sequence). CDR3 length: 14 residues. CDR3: CSAPPGAGPDTQYF. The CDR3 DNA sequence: TGCAGTGCCCCTCCCGGGGCGGGCCCAGATACGCAGTATTTT.

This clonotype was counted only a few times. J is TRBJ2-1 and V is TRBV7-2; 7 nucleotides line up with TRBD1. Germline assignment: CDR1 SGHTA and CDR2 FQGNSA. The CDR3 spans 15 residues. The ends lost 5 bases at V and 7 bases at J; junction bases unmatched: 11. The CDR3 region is CASSPPTGKWNEQFF. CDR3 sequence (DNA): TGTGCCAGCAGCCCCCCGACAGGGAAGTGGAATGAGCAGTTCTTC.

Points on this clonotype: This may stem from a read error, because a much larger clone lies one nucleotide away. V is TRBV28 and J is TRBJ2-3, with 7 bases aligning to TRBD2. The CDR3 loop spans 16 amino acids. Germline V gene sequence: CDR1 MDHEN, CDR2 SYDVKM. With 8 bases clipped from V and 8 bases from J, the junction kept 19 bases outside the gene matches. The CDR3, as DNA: TGTGCCAGCTCCGCCCCCCGCGGGAGTTCAAGGGGTACGCAGTATTTT. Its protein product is CASSAPRGSSRGTQYF.

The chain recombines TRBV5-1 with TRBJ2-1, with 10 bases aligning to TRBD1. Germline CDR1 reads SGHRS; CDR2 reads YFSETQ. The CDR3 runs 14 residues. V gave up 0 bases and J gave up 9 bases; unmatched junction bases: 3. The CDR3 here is CASSLGTGGGEQFF. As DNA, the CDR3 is TGCGCCAGCAGCTTGGGGACAGGGGGTGGTGAGCAGTTCTTC.

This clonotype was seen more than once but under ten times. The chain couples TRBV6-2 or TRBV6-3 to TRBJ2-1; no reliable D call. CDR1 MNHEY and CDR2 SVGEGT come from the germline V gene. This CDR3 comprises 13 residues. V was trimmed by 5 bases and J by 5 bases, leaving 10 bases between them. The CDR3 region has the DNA TGTGCCAGCAGTCAGGCCCCACACAATGAGCAGTTCTTC. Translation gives CASSQAPHNEQFF.

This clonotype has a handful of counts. The CDR3 protein is CASSSLSGLERFF. The CDR3 coding sequence is TGTGCCAGCAGTTCCTTGAGCGGCCTAGAGAGGTTCTTC. The genes are TRBV6-2 or TRBV6-3 and TRBJ2-1, with TRBD2 as a possible D gene (5 bases). The CDR3 sequence is 13 residues long. V was trimmed by 4 bases and J by 15 bases, leaving 19 bases between them. CDR1 and CDR2 from the germline V gene are MNHEY and SVGEGT.

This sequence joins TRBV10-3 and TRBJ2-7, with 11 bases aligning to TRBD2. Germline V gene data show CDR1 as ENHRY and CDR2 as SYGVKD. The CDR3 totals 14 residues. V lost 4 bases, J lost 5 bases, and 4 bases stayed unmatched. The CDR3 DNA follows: TGTGCCATCAGTGGTAGCGGGAGGGCCCACGAGCAGTACTTC. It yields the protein CAISGSGRAHEQYF.

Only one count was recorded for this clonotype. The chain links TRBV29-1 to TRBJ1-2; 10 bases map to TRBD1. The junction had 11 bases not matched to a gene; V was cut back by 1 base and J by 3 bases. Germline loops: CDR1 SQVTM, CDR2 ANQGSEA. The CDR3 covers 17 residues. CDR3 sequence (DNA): TGCAGCGTTGAAGGGGGGTTCCCCGGGACAGGGGACTATGGCTACACCTTC. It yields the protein CSVEGGFPGTGDYGYTF.

The CDR3 DNA reads TGTGCCAGCAGTGTTGTCGCCCCCCCCTCCTACAATGAGCAGTTCTTC. Translating it yields CASSVVAPPSYNEQFF. This chain links TRBV27 with TRBJ2-1; D is undetermined. The CDR3 extends over 16 amino acids. The germline V and J ends were trimmed by 5 bases and 0 bases, with 14 bases remaining between them. Germline CDR1 is MNHEY and CDR2 is SMNVEV (reference sequence).

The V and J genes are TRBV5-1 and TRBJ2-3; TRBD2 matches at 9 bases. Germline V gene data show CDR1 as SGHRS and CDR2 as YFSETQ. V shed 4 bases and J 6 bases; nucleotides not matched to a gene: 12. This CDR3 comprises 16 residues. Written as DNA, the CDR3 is TGCGCCAGCAGCGTCCCTGGGCTAGCGGGATCTGATACGCAGTATTTT. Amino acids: CASSVPGLAGSDTQYF.

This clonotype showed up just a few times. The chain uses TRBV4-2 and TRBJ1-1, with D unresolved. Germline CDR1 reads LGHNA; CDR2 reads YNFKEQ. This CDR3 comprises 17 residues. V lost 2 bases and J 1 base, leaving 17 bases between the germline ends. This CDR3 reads CASSQYGPRPTNTEAFF. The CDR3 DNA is TGTGCCAGCAGCCAATATGGGCCCCGGCCGACGAACACTGAAGCTTTCTTT.

The CDR3 spells CSARRGRASFNEQFF. CDR3 in DNA: TGCAGTGCTAGACGCGGGAGGGCCAGTTTCAATGAGCAGTTCTTC. The chain couples TRBV20-1 to TRBJ2-1; 9 bases line up with TRBD2. The CDR3 is made up of 15 amino acids. Germline V gene sequence: CDR1 DFQATT, CDR2 SNEGSKA (reference sequence). Trimming at V came to 2 bases and at J to 6 bases, leaving 8 bases not matched to a gene.

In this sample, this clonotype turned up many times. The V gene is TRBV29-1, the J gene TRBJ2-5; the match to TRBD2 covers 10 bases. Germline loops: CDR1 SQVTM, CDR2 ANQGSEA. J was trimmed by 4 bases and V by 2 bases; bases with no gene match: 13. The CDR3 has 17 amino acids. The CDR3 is CSVEPPGVAGGRETQYF. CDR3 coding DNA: TGCAGCGTTGAACCTCCCGGGGTAGCGGGAGGACGAGAGACCCAGTACTTC.

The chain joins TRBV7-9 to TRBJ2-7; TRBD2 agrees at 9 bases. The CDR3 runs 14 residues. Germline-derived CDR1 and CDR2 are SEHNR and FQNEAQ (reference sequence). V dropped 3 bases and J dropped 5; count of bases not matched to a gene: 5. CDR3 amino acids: CASSLVAGVNEQYF. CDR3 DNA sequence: TGTGCCAGCAGCTTGGTAGCGGGAGTGAACGAGCAGTACTTC.

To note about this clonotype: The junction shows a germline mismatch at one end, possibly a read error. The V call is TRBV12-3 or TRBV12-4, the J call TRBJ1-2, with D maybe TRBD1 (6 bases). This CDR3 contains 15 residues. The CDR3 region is CTSSLVIGGAYGYTF. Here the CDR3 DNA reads TGTACCAGCAGTTTAGTTATTGGGGGCGCTTATGGCTACACCTTC.

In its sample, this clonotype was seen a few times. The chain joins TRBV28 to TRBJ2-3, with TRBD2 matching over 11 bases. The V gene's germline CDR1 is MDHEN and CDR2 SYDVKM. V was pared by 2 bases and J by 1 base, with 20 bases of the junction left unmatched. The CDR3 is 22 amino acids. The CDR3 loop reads CASSLKDEFLAGGSLRTDTQYF. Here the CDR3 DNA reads TGTGCCAGCAGTTTAAAAGACGAGTTTCTAGCGGGGGGCTCTCTACGCACAGATACGCAGTATTTT.

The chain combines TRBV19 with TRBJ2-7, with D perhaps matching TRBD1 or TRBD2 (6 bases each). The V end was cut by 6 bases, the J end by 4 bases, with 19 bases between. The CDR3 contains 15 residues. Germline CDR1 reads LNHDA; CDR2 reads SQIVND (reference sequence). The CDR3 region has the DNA TGTGCCAGTAGACGTACCGGGGGCGAGGATTACGAGCAGTACTTC. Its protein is CASRRTGGEDYEQYF.

The CDR3 is CASSHDRGAYSNQPQHF. DNA of the CDR3: TGTGCCAGCAGCCACGACAGGGGCGCTTATAGCAATCAGCCCCAGCATTTT. The chain combines TRBV28 with TRBJ1-5; 8 bases are shared with TRBD1. Germline trimming cut 6 bases from V and 0 bases from J; bases unmatched to any gene: 10. Germline V gene data show CDR1 as MDHEN and CDR2 as SYDVKM. The CDR3 extends over 17 amino acids.

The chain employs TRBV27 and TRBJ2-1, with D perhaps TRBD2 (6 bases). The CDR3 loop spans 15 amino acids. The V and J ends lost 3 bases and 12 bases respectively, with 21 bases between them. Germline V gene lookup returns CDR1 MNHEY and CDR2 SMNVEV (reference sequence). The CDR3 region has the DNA TGTGCCAGCAGTTTCGCGGGACGTGATACCGATGGGCAGTTCTTC. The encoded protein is CASSFAGRDTDGQFF.

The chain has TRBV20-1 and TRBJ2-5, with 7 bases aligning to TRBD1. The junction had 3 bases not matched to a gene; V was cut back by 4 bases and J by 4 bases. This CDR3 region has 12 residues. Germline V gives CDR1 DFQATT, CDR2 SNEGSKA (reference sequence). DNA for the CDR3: TGCAGTGCTACGGGACAGAGAGAGACCCAGTACTTC. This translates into CSATGQRETQYF.

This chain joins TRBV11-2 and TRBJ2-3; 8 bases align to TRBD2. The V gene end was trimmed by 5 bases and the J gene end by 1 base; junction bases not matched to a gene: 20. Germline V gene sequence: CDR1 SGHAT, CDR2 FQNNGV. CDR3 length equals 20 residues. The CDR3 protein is CASSRTGRIAGWGGTDTQYF. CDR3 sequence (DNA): TGTGCCAGCAGCCGTACTGGGAGGATAGCGGGATGGGGGGGCACAGATACGCAGTATTTT.

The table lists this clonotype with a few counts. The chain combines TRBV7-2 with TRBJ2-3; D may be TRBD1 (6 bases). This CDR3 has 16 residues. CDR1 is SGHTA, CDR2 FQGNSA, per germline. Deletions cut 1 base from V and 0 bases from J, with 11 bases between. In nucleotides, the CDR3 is TGTGCCAGCAGCTTAGGGCCGGGACAAAGCACAGATACGCAGTATTTT. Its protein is CASSLGPGQSTDTQYF.

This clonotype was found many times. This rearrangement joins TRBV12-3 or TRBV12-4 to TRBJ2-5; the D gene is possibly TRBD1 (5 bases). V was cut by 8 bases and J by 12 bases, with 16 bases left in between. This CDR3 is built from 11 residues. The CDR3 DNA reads TGTGCCAGCGGGGCAGGGTCTATTGAGTACTTC. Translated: CASGAGSIEYF.

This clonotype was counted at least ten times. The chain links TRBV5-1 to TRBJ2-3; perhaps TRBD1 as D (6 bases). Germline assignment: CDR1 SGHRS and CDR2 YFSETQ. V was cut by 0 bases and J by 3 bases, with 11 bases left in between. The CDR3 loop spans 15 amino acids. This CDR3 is CASSLVGGTTDTQYF. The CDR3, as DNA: TGCGCCAGCAGCTTGGTAGGGGGAACTACAGATACGCAGTATTTT. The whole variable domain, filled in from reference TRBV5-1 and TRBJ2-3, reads KAGVTQTPRYLIKTRGQQVTLSCSPISGHRSVSWYQQTPGQGLQFLFEYFSETQRNKGNFPGRFSGRQFSNSRSEMNVSTLELGDSALYLCASSLVGGTTDTQYFGPGTRLTVL.